Below, one T cell receptor beta chain is given with its context. As yet, its antigen is unknown. Though nominally healthy at sampling, donors likely had unrecorded immune exposures. These data belong to a study of cytomegalovirus exposure and HLA in healthy donors. 13 Jbeta primers and 60 Vbeta primers were used for the PCR. Generated by immunoSEQ multiplex PCR, the TCRdb table keeps only in-frame clones and is missing some. Here the sample spans approximately 150,000 clones, roughly two thirds being singletons. The CDR3 has 16 amino acids. Germline loops: CDR1 SGHVS, CDR2 FQNEAQ. V lost 5 bases to trimming and J lost 0 bases, with 13 bases between them. Whole-study results and caveats: Most of the TCR beta V segments (in an earlier analysis) were productive either about 87% or about 30% of the time. In a later analysis, parvovirus B19, influenza, CMV and Epstein-Barr virus appeared linked to several top co-occurrence clusters. In a later analysis, 15,000 to 20,000 TCR beta sequences were associated with HLA alleles at 0.05 false discovery rate.

The receptor comes from a woman younger than 35 in good health and CMV-seropositive. The chain is built from TRBV7-8 and TRBJ1-4; TRBD1 might be the D (6 bases). The sample comprised PBMCs. CDR3 amino acids: CASSPRTDPTNEKLFF. CDR3 DNA sequence: TGTGCCAGCAGCCCAAGGACAGACCCAACTAATGAAAAACTGTTTTTT.